These 23 T cell receptor beta chains came from one sample sequenced in a study of blood T cell repertoires in COVID-19. Generated by immunoSEQ multiplex PCR, the TCRdb table keeps only in-frame clones and is missing some. In the table there are roughly 200,000 clones, 65% to 90% of which are singletons. The specimen sequenced was PBMCs or T cells enriched from blood (not recorded which). The receptors were sampled from a woman aged 30 to 39 who had been exposed to COVID-19.

The V call is TRBV11-2, the J call TRBJ2-7, with 8 bases aligning to TRBD2. V shed 4 bases and J 0 bases; nucleotides not matched to a gene: 8. The CDR3 is 16 amino acids. The germline gives CDR1 SGHAT, CDR2 FQNNGV. The DNA for the CDR3 is TGTGCCAGCAGCTGGAGCGGCGGGGGGCCCTCCTACGAGCAGTACTTC. Protein sequence: CASSWSGGGPSYEQYF.

The chain combines TRBV4-1 with TRBJ2-2; tentative D call: TRBD1 (6 bases). V lost 0 bases and J 7 bases, leaving 21 bases between the germline ends. CDR3 length equals 18 residues. CDR1 is MGHRA, CDR2 YSYEKL, per germline. CDR3 nucleotide sequence: TGCGCCAGCAGCCAAGATAGCACAGGGTCGACCCAGGGCGGGGAGCTGTTTTTT. The encoded protein is CASSQDSTGSTQGGELFF.

The chain employs TRBV5-1 and TRBJ1-2, with 10 bases that match TRBD1. The CDR3 runs to 14 residues. Germline V gene sequence: CDR1 SGHRS, CDR2 YFSETQ. V dropped 4 bases and J dropped 2; count of bases not matched to a gene: 2. CDR3 sequence reads: CASSPGQGNYGYTF. CDR3 nucleotide sequence: TGCGCCAGCAGCCCGGGACAGGGGAACTATGGCTACACCTTC.

The genes are TRBV5-1 and TRBJ2-7; D is perhaps TRBD2 (5 bases). The CDR3 covers 15 residues. V was trimmed by 4 bases and J by 2 bases, leaving 16 bases between them. CDR1 is SGHRS, CDR2 YFSETQ, per germline. The CDR3 DNA sequence: TGCGCCAGCAGCCTTCGGAGGAGTGGGACCTACGAGCAGTACTTC. It yields the protein CASSLRRSGTYEQYF.

The gene calls are TRBV10-3 and TRBJ2-5; TRBD2 matches at 12 bases. With V trimmed by 6 bases and J by 5 bases, 7 bases remained unmatched. This CDR3 is 15 amino acids long. Germline assignment: CDR1 ENHRY and CDR2 SYGVKD. This chain's CDR3 is CAISARTSGVETQYF. CDR3 nucleotide sequence: TGTGCCATCAGCGCAAGGACTAGCGGGGTGGAGACCCAGTACTTC.

The chain is built from TRBV7-9 and TRBJ1-6; 7 positions agree with TRBD1. Per the germline V gene, CDR1 is SEHNR and CDR2 is FQNEAQ (reference sequence). The CDR3 loop spans 15 amino acids. Trimming at V came to 6 bases and at J to 11 bases, leaving 13 bases not matched to a gene. This CDR3 is CASSYSSDRRTPLHF. The CDR3 DNA follows: TGTGCCAGCAGTTATTCCTCGGACAGGAGGACACCCCTCCACTTT.

The chain carries TRBV3-1 (or the pseudogene TRBV3-2) and TRBJ2-5; unclear D gene. CDR1 is LGHDT, CDR2 YNNKEL, per germline (reference sequence). CDR3 size: 14 residues. Trimming removed 0 bases at V and 5 bases at J, with 10 bases between. The CDR3 nucleotides read TGTGCCAGCAGCCAAGATCTAGTCCCCGAGACCCAGTACTTC. Protein: CASSQDLVPETQYF.

The V and J genes are TRBV5-1 and TRBJ1-6; D is unclear. The CDR3 is 14 residues long. In germline, CDR1 is SGHRS, CDR2 YFSETQ. V lost 4 bases to trimming and J lost 9 bases, with 14 bases between them. The CDR3 nucleotides are TGCGCCAGCAGCCTACTTGAGACGGGTTCACCCCTCCACTTT. Its protein is CASSLLETGSPLHF.

There are a few counts of this clone. The rearrangement joins TRBV12-5 to TRBJ1-1, with 9 bases lining up with TRBD1. Germline V lookup: CDR1 LGHNT, CDR2 FRNRAP. J lost 1 base, V lost 2 bases, and 11 bases had no gene match. CDR3 size: 18 residues. The CDR3 here is CASGLYGAPGQGNTEAFF. Written as DNA, the CDR3 is TGTGCTAGTGGTTTGTACGGCGCCCCGGGACAGGGGAACACTGAAGCTTTCTTT.

The genes are TRBV5-6 and TRBJ1-2; TRBD1 is a possible D gene (6 bases). Trimming left V 4 bases short and J 0 bases short, with 13 bases between. The CDR3 has 15 amino acids. From germline, CDR1 is SGHDT and CDR2 YYEEEE. The CDR3 DNA reads as TGTGCCAGCAGCACCGGACAGTGGGCTAACTATGGCTACACCTTC. This translates into CASSTGQWANYGYTF.

This clone was detected only once. The rearrangement links TRBV7-9 to TRBJ1-2; 9 positions match TRBD1. The V gene end was trimmed by 1 base and the J gene end by 3 bases; junction bases not matched to a gene: 12. The CDR3 length is 18 residues. Per germline, CDR1 SEHNR and CDR2 FQNEAQ (reference sequence). The CDR3 DNA reads as TGTGCCAGCAGCTTAGTGCCGGGACAGGGCCTTTTGGACTATGGCTACACCTTC. Its protein product is CASSLVPGQGLLDYGYTF.

The chain is built from TRBV7-2 and TRBJ1-6, with TRBD1 identical over 7 bases. Germline V CDR1 and CDR2: SGHTA, FQGNSA. The length of the CDR3 is 13 residues. Trimming removed 5 bases from V and 9 bases from J; junction bases left unmatched: 4. The CDR3 DNA is TGTGCCAGCAGCCCGGACAGGCGTTCACCCCTCCACTTT. This encodes CASSPDRRSPLHF.

This rearrangement joins TRBV3-1 (or the pseudogene TRBV3-2) to TRBJ2-3; 9 nucleotides align to TRBD2. V dropped 1 base and J dropped 6; count of bases not matched to a gene: 2. The CDR3 runs 14 residues. Germline lookup yields CDR1 LGHDT and CDR2 YNNKEL (reference sequence). DNA of the CDR3: TGTGCCAGCAGCCAAGGCGGGGGGGCCGATACGCAGTATTTT. This encodes CASSQGGGADTQYF.

The chain has TRBV7-2 and TRBJ2-1; 12 nucleotides match TRBD2. V lost 5 bases to trimming and J lost 0 bases; unmatched junction nucleotides: 8. Germline CDR1 is SGHTA and CDR2 is FQGNSA. The CDR3 has 18 residues. CDR3 nucleotides: TGTGCCAGCAGCCCGAGAACTAGCGGGGGGATCTCCTACAATGAGCAGTTCTTC. Translated, it gives CASSPRTSGGISYNEQFF. Full variable domain (rest looked up from reference TRBV7-2 and TRBJ2-1): GAGVSQSPSNKVTEKGKDVELRCDPISGHTALYWYRQSLGQGLEFLIYFQGNSAPDKSGLPSDRFSAERTGGSVSTLTIQRTQQEDSAVYLCASSPRTSGGISYNEQFFGPGTRLTVL.

The V and J genes are TRBV5-1 and TRBJ2-7, with 7 bases aligning to TRBD2. The J segment lost 1 base and the V segment lost 4 bases, leaving 8 bases of the junction unmatched. This CDR3 has 15 residues. The germline V gene has CDR1 SGHRS and CDR2 YFSETQ. CDR3: CASSPGGGISYEQYF. CDR3 DNA sequence: TGCGCCAGCAGCCCCGGCGGGGGAATTTCCTACGAGCAGTACTTC.

The sample holds one count of this clone. The V gene is TRBV27, the J gene TRBJ1-6, with 8 bases aligning to TRBD1. Losses at the gene ends were 4 bases for V and 7 bases for J; bases not matched to a gene: 6. CDR3 length equals 15 residues. Germline V gives CDR1 MNHEY, CDR2 SMNVEV (reference sequence). The chain's CDR3 is CASSSPGQANSPLHF. The CDR3 nucleotides read TGTGCCAGCAGTTCACCGGGACAGGCGAATTCACCCCTCCACTTT.

This rearrangement joins TRBV3-1 (or the pseudogene TRBV3-2) to TRBJ1-1; perhaps TRBD1 as D (5 bases). The V end lost 0 bases, the J end lost 0 bases, and 11 bases lay between the germline ends. Germline V gene lookup returns CDR1 LGHDT and CDR2 YNNKEL (reference sequence). The CDR3 has 16 amino acids. The CDR3 sequence is CASSQDPARVNTEAFF. In DNA form, the CDR3 reads TGTGCCAGCAGCCAAGATCCCGCCAGGGTGAACACTGAAGCTTTCTTT.

The J gene is TRBJ1-2, the V gene TRBV21-1; TRBD1 is the table's D call and was not checked against the DNA. TRBV21-1 is described as a pseudogene. CDR3 length: 15 residues. The CDR3 sequence is CASSILQAYNYGYTF. The CDR3 bases are TGTGCCAGCAGCATCCTTCAGGCCTACAACTATGGCTACACCTTC.

J is TRBJ2-1 and V is TRBV11-3, with 10 bases matching TRBD2. The CDR3 has 16 amino acids. Germline V gene lookup returns CDR1 SGHNT and CDR2 YENEEA. V was clipped by 0 bases and J by 5 bases; unmatched bases: 4. The CDR3 DNA follows: TGTGCCAGCAGCTTAGATCGAGCGGGGGGGCACAATGAGCAGTTCTTC. Protein: CASSLDRAGGHNEQFF.

The V gene is TRBV5-5, the J gene TRBJ2-1, with 11 bases fitting TRBD2. Germline CDR1 reads SGHKS; CDR2 reads YYEKEE (reference sequence). This CDR3 contains 16 residues. V lost 2 bases to trimming and J lost 4 bases; unmatched junction nucleotides: 5. As DNA, the CDR3 is TGTGCCAGCAGCTTTTTAGCGGGGGGGCGGTACAATGAGCAGTTCTTC. Translation gives CASSFLAGGRYNEQFF.

The genes are TRBV4-1 and TRBJ2-3, with 7 bases fitting TRBD2. The CDR3 runs to 14 residues. The V gene end was trimmed by 8 bases and the J gene end by 2 bases; junction bases not matched to a gene: 7. The V gene's germline CDR1 is MGHRA and CDR2 YSYEKL. For the CDR3, the DNA is TGCGCCAGCGGTTGGGCGGGGGACACAGATACGCAGTATTTT. Translating gives CASGWAGDTDTQYF.

The chain recombines TRBV6-5 with TRBJ1-2; D may be TRBD1 (5 bases). CDR1 and CDR2 (germline): MNHEY, SVGAGI. The V gene lost 2 bases and the J gene lost 4 bases, with 14 bases spanning the gap. This CDR3 region has 15 residues. This chain's CDR3 is CASSYTGGRFYGYTF. The CDR3 DNA reads as TGTGCCAGCAGTTACACGGGGGGTCGCTTCTATGGCTACACCTTC.

The genes are TRBV5-1 and TRBJ2-3; 8 positions match TRBD2. Per germline, CDR1 SGHRS and CDR2 YFSETQ. J was trimmed by 1 base and V by 3 bases; bases with no gene match: 7. This CDR3 is 16 amino acids long. The CDR3 protein is CASSSPSRGGTDTQYF. For the CDR3, the DNA is TGCGCCAGCAGCTCCCCCTCGCGGGGGGGCACAGATACGCAGTATTTT.